This T cell receptor beta chain was sequenced in a study of cytomegalovirus exposure and HLA in healthy donors. Only in-frame clones appear in the TCRdb table, and some are missing; sequencing was by immunoSEQ multiplex PCR. The repertoire holds approximately 300,000 clones, with roughly 87% as singletons. CDR3 size: 14 residues. The germline gives CDR1 SGHRS, CDR2 YFSETQ. V was trimmed by 2 bases and J by 3 bases, leaving 11 bases between them. The donors were in the roughly 130-subject validation cohort, distinct from the roughly 700-subject first cohort. The receptor was derived from a woman in her twenties or thirties in good health and CMV-seropositive. The rearrangement links TRBV5-1 to TRBJ2-5; a weak D match, TRBD2 (6 bases). The specimen sequenced was PBMCs. The CDR3 nucleotides read TGCGCCAGCAGCTTCCCCGGGAGTGAAGAGACCCAGTACTTC. Translated: CASSFPGSEETQYF.